This TCR beta chain was sequenced for a study of T cells after yellow fever vaccination. Overall study context: Low-cell-number fractions were prepared with SMART-Seq v4 Ultra Low Input. Broader study findings: A secondary response was less intense yet reached its peak sooner, at day 5 versus 15. From the bulk population, abundant clonotypes could contaminate and appear within FACS-sorted repertoires. Reappearing after the booster were most of the clones from primary vaccination (less than 97% CD4, approximately 86% CD8).

In regard to this clonotype: Its target is unknown. This may be a read error: a much more frequent sequence differs by one nucleotide.

TCRdb re-called the 5' RACE reads with MiXCR, one entry per CDR3 protein. The sample has roughly 150,000 distinct CDR3 sequences; under 7% are singletons. The CDR3 is made up of 12 amino acids. In germline, CDR1 is DFQATT, CDR2 SNEGSKA (reference sequence). This chain links TRBV20-1 with TRBJ2-5; TRBD2 might be the D (6 bases). This clonotype was sampled from a man in his thirties or forties who received the YFV17D yellow fever vaccine. Sequences were derived from CD4+ T cells sorted from PBMCs, sampled 10 days after the yellow fever booster vaccination. Here the CDR3 reads CCFTGSQETQYF. CDR3 in DNA: TGCTGCTTTACCGGGAGTCAAGAGACCCAGTACTTC.